This T cell receptor (beta chain) was identified in a study of shared clonotypes between healthy human individuals. V gave up 1 base and J gave up 6 bases, with 7 bases separating them. The germline gives CDR1 SGHTA, CDR2 FQGNSA. This CDR3 comprises 13 residues. TCRdb keeps only in-frame clones here, not all; method: immunoSEQ multiplex PCR. The repertoire consists of more than 2 million clones, with 90% to 96% occurring once and the leading ten covering around 0.13%. The sequence was collected from a man aged 18 to 35 in good health. The sequencing input was naive CD4+ T cells sorted from blood. Subset defined: CD45RA+ positively selected. V usage is TRBV7-2 and J usage is TRBJ1-5; D is unclear. CDR3 nucleotides: TGTGCCAGCAGCTTAGGGGCATTTCAGCCCCAGCATTTT. It codes for CASSLGAFQPQHF.